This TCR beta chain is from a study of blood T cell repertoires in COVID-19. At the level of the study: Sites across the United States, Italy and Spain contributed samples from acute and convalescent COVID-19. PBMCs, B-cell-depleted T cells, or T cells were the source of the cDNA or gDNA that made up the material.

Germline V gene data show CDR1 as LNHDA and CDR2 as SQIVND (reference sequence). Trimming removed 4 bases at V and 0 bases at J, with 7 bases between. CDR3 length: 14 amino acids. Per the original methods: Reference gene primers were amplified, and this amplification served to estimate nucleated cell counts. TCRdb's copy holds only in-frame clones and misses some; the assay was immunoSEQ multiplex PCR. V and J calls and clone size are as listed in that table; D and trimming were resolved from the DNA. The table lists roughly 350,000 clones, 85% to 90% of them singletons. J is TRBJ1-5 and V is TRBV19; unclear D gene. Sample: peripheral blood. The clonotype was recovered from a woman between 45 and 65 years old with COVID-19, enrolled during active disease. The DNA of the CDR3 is TGTGCCAGTAGTACAGGAATTAGCAATCAGCCCCAGCATTTT. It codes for CASSTGISNQPQHF.